The clone carrying this T cell receptor beta chain has at least ten counts. The entry originates in a study of patients and donors after allogeneic stem cell transplantation. CDR3 size: 16 residues. Looked up from germline, CDR1 is SGHDT and CDR2 is YYEEEE. The V segment lost 3 bases and the J segment 3 bases; nucleotides outside the gene matches: 7. TCRdb recomputed calls from the RT-PCR reads with MiXCR, one row per CDR3 protein. The data hold around 240,000 distinct CDR3 sequences, with less than 15% observed a single time. The gene calls are TRBV5-6 and TRBJ2-1; 9 bases line up with TRBD2. Sample: blood, either unsorted or a sorted T cell fraction (not recorded which). The TCR was taken from a human donor who was either an allogeneic HSCT recipient or a stem cell or donor lymphocyte infusion donor (not recorded which). It is not recorded whose cells these are; they may come from a transplant donor. The CDR3 sequence: CASSSAGGGVYNEQFF. Written as DNA, the CDR3 is TGTGCCAGCAGCTCAGCCGGCGGGGGGGTCTACAATGAGCAGTTCTTC.